These 14 T cell receptor beta chains originate from one sample sequenced in a study of lymphopenia after photon versus proton radiotherapy. Profiling relied on immunoSEQ multiplex PCR, and the TCRdb table lists in-frame clones only, not all of them. The sample lists 77,000 or so clones, more than 70% occurring once. The sample here was peripheral blood, taken from a patient treated with proton-based radiotherapy. The receptors shown here come from a man in his sixties with pancreatic cancer.

This sequence joins TRBV28 and TRBJ1-1; 9 positions match TRBD1. Germline trimming cut 6 bases from V and 1 base from J; bases unmatched to any gene: 6. The CDR3 runs 15 residues. CDR1 and CDR2 (germline): MDHEN, SYDVKM. The CDR3 sequence: CASSTRGQGNTEAFF. The DNA for the CDR3 is TGTGCCAGCAGCACGAGGGGACAGGGGAACACTGAAGCTTTCTTT.

V and J are TRBV19 and TRBJ1-4, with D maybe TRBD1 (6 bases). Trimming left V 6 bases short and J 4 bases short, with 15 bases between. The CDR3 spans 15 residues. Germline values: CDR1 LNHDA, CDR2 SQIVND (reference sequence). CDR3: CASRAQDRNNEKLFF. Written as DNA, the CDR3 is TGTGCCAGTAGAGCCCAGGACAGAAATAATGAAAAACTGTTTTTT.

The chain recombines TRBV30 with TRBJ2-7; maybe TRBD1 (6 bases). The V gene's germline CDR1 is GTSNPN and CDR2 SVGIG (reference sequence). V lost 4 bases to trimming and J lost 2 bases, with 18 bases between them. The CDR3 loop spans 15 amino acids. DNA for the CDR3: TGTGCCTGGAACAATAGACCGGGACACCCCTACGAGCAGTACTTC. Translated: CAWNNRPGHPYEQYF.

The chain recombines TRBV7-9 with TRBJ2-5; D is perhaps TRBD1 (5 bases). The CDR3 consists of 15 residues. CDR1 is SEHNR, CDR2 FQNEAQ, per germline (reference sequence). The V end lost 6 bases, the J end lost 5 bases, and 19 bases lay between the germline ends. CDR3 sequence: CASSYLGQGGETQYF. The CDR3 nucleotides read TGTGCCAGCAGTTACCTCGGGCAGGGCGGCGAGACCCAGTACTTC.

The V and J genes are TRBV20-1 and TRBJ1-1; D ambiguous. There are 10 residues in the CDR3. CDR1 DFQATT and CDR2 SNEGSKA come from the germline V gene (reference sequence). V was trimmed by 7 bases and J by 7 bases, leaving 10 bases between them. DNA of the CDR3: TGCAGTGTCGCGACTGGTGAAGCTTTCTTT. This translates into CSVATGEAFF.

The rearrangement uses TRBV7-2 and TRBJ2-1, with 7 bases fitting TRBD2. This CDR3 has 15 residues. CDR1 is SGHTA and CDR2 is FQGNSA in the germline V gene. V gave up 6 bases and J gave up 9 bases; unmatched junction bases: 14. CDR3 sequence reads: CASSYISGPTGEQFF. As DNA, the CDR3 is TGTGCCAGCAGTTATATTAGCGGGCCAACGGGTGAGCAGTTCTTC. The full variable domain, its missing parts supplied by reference TRBV7-2 and TRBJ2-1, is GAGVSQSPSNKVTEKGKDVELRCDPISGHTALYWYRQSLGQGLEFLIYFQGNSAPDKSGLPSDRFSAERTGGSVSTLTIQRTQQEDSAVYLCASSYISGPTGEQFFGPGTRLTVL.

The rearrangement links TRBV5-1 to TRBJ1-1, with D uncertain. CDR1 SGHRS and CDR2 YFSETQ come from the germline V gene. V lost 1 base, J lost 0 bases, and 10 bases lay in between. The CDR3 has 15 residues. The CDR3 loop is CASSLYPGVNTEAFF. As DNA, the CDR3 is TGCGCCAGCAGCTTGTATCCCGGGGTGAACACTGAAGCTTTCTTT.

The chain has TRBV28 and TRBJ2-7, with TRBD1 matching 11 bases. V shed 5 bases and J 5 bases; nucleotides not matched to a gene: 14. The CDR3 contains 17 residues. Germline V gene data show CDR1 as MDHEN and CDR2 as SYDVKM. The CDR3 DNA reads TGTGCCAGCAGTCCCTCTCTTGGACAGGGGGCTAGAAACGAGCAGTACTTC. Protein: CASSPSLGQGARNEQYF.

The rearrangement joins TRBV4-2 to TRBJ2-1; TRBD2 matches 12 bases. The ends lost 2 bases at V and 6 bases at J; junction bases unmatched: 5. CDR1 is LGHNA, CDR2 YNFKEQ, per germline. CDR3 length: 16 amino acids. DNA of the CDR3: TGTGCCAGCAGCCAATATGGACTAGCGGGACCCAATGAGCAGTTCTTC. Residues: CASSQYGLAGPNEQFF.

The chain is built from TRBV6-1 and TRBJ2-7; D is perhaps TRBD1 (6 bases). V was pared by 5 bases and J by 0 bases, with 14 bases between. This CDR3 has 15 amino acids. Germline V lookup: CDR1 MNHNS, CDR2 SASEGT. For the CDR3, the DNA is TGTGCCAGCAGTACCGGGACATTGAGCTCCTACGAGCAGTACTTC. Amino acids: CASSTGTLSSYEQYF.

The gene calls are TRBV6-4 and TRBJ1-1; possibly TRBD1 for D (6 bases). Per the germline V gene, CDR1 is MRHNA and CDR2 is SNTAGT. The length of the CDR3 is 14 residues. Trimming cost V 8 bases and J 1 base, with 14 bases left between them. CDR3 sequence reads: CASQRTATNTEAFF. In nucleotides, the CDR3 is TGTGCCAGCCAACGGACAGCGACGAACACTGAAGCTTTCTTT.

This clone turned up a few times. The V call is TRBV6-1, the J call TRBJ2-2; 10 nucleotides agree with TRBD1. V lost 4 bases to trimming and J lost 4 bases; unmatched junction nucleotides: 0. This CDR3 has 14 amino acids. Germline V gene data show CDR1 as MNHNS and CDR2 as SASEGT. CDR3 sequence reads: CASSGQGATGELFF. The CDR3 nucleotides are TGTGCCAGCAGTGGACAGGGGGCCACCGGGGAGCTGTTTTTT.

This rearrangement joins TRBV18 to TRBJ1-1; D not resolved. The V gene's germline CDR1 is KGHSH and CDR2 LQKENI. The CDR3 is 14 amino acids. V was trimmed by 1 base and J by 1 base, leaving 7 bases between them. Written as DNA, the CDR3 is TGTGCCAGCTCACCACAGTCAGCGAACACTGAAGCTTTCTTT. The encoded protein is CASSPQSANTEAFF. The full variable domain, in which reference TRBV18 and TRBJ1-1 provide the parts outside the CDR3, is NAGVMQNPRHLVRRRGQEARLRCSPMKGHSHVYWYRQLPEEGLKFMVYLQKENIIDESGMPKERFSAEFPKEGPSILRIQQVVRGDSAAYFCASSPQSANTEAFFGQGTRLTVV.

The chain joins TRBV7-2 to TRBJ2-7; TRBD2 is a possible D gene (6 bases). The CDR3 runs 14 residues. Germline V gives CDR1 SGHTA, CDR2 FQGNSA. The germline V and J ends were trimmed by 5 bases and 9 bases, with 20 bases remaining between them. In DNA form, the CDR3 reads TGTGCCAGCAGCCACCTCGGACTGGAGGGATGGCAGTACTTC. The encoded protein is CASSHLGLEGWQYF.